The next 14 T cell receptor beta chains were all read from a single sample in a study of neoadjuvant anti-PD-1 for oral cavity cancer. Produced via immunoSEQ multiplex PCR; TCRdb's table is partial and in-frame only. The sample lists tens of thousands of clones, around 83% occurring once. The source material was PBMCs, sampled before nivolumab (anti-PD-1) treatment. These receptors originate from a person aged 35-79 years with oral cavity squamous cell carcinoma.

The chain has TRBV25-1 and TRBJ2-3; 9 bases fit TRBD1. Trimming took 2 bases from V and 5 from J; bases not matched to a gene: 5. CDR1 is MGHDK and CDR2 is SYGVNS in the germline V gene. The CDR3 contains 15 residues. The CDR3: CASSERDRVKDTQYF. CDR3 DNA: TGTGCCAGCAGTGAACGGGACAGGGTAAAAGATACGCAGTATTTT. The whole variable domain, remainder taken from reference TRBV25-1 and TRBJ2-3, is EADIYQTPRYLVIGTGKKITLECSQTMGHDKMYWYQQDPGMELHLIHYSYGVNSTEKGDLSSESTVSRIRTEHFPLTLESARPSHTSQYLCASSERDRVKDTQYFGPGTRLTVL.

J is TRBJ2-5 and V is TRBV6-1; D perhaps matches TRBD2 (5 bases). CDR1 and CDR2 from the germline V gene are MNHNS and SASEGT. V lost 0 bases to trimming and J lost 7 bases, with 12 bases between them. CDR3 length: 14 amino acids. CDR3 protein: CASSEALEARTQYF. The CDR3 nucleotides read TGTGCCAGCAGTGAAGCGCTGGAGGCCCGGACCCAGTACTTC.

The chain recombines TRBV14 with TRBJ2-5; D unresolved. The CDR3 spans 12 residues. V lost 4 bases, J lost 4 bases, and 7 bases lay in between. CDR1 SGHDN and CDR2 FVKESK come from the germline V gene. Here the CDR3 DNA reads TGTGCCAGCAGCCCCCCCGGAGAGACCCAGTACTTC. It yields the protein CASSPPGETQYF.

The chain's CDR3 is CASSLSDSSNYGYTF. CDR3 DNA: TGTGCCAGCAGCTTATCCGACAGCTCTAACTATGGCTACACCTTC. The V and J genes are TRBV5-6 and TRBJ1-2; a possible D gene is TRBD1 (5 bases). CDR1 and CDR2 from the germline V gene are SGHDT and YYEEEE. The CDR3 consists of 15 residues. With 2 bases removed from V and 0 bases from J, the gap between germline ends came to 11 bases. The complete variable domain, with remaining parts taken from reference TRBV5-6 and TRBJ1-2, reads DAGVTQSPTHLIKTRGQQVTLRCSPKSGHDTVSWYQQALGQGPQFIFQYYEEEERQRGNFPDRFSGHQFPNYSSELNVNALLLGDSALYLCASSLSDSSNYGYTFGSGTRLTVV.

The V gene is TRBV25-1, the J gene TRBJ1-2; D uncertain. CDR1 is MGHDK, CDR2 SYGVNS, per germline. The CDR3 has 14 residues. Deletions cut 1 base from V and 2 bases from J, with 8 bases between. The CDR3 nucleotides are TGTGCCAGCAGTGAATCAGTATTCAACTATGGCTACACCTTC. It encodes CASSESVFNYGYTF.

This chain joins TRBV7-9 and TRBJ2-1, with D possibly called TRBD1 or TRBD2 (6 bases each). V shed 1 base and J shed 12 bases, with 10 bases lying between them. CDR1 is SEHNR, CDR2 FQNEAQ, per germline (reference sequence). The CDR3 is 12 residues long. The CDR3 sequence is CASSLEEGGQFF. The DNA for the CDR3 is TGTGCCAGCAGCTTAGAAGAGGGGGGGCAGTTCTTC.

The chain combines TRBV30 with TRBJ2-1; D is perhaps TRBD2 (5 bases). Germline assignment: CDR1 GTSNPN and CDR2 SVGIG (reference sequence). The CDR3 is 12 amino acids. Trimming left V 2 bases short and J 9 bases short, with 11 bases between. The CDR3 DNA reads as TGTGCCTGGAGTCCCTTGGGAGTTGAGCAGTTCTTC. Translated: CAWSPLGVEQFF.

The J gene is TRBJ2-7, the V gene TRBV15; D is ambiguous. Between the trimmed V and J ends, which lost 0 bases and 1 base, there was a span of 13 bases. This CDR3 contains 16 residues. In germline, CDR1 is LNHNV, CDR2 YYDKDF (reference sequence). The CDR3 DNA follows: TGTGCCACCAGCAGAGATTTGGTTAGGGCTTCCTACGAGCAGTACTTC. Its protein is CATSRDLVRASYEQYF.

This rearrangement joins TRBV28 to TRBJ1-2; D not resolved. Trimming cost V 3 bases and J 8 bases, with 10 bases left between them. Germline assignment: CDR1 MDHEN and CDR2 SYDVKM. The CDR3 has 12 residues. CDR3 loop: CASSFSAGGYTF. DNA for the CDR3: TGTGCCAGCAGTTTTTCCGCGGGAGGCTACACCTTC.

The chain couples TRBV7-9 to TRBJ2-7; 9 nucleotides match TRBD1. Germline CDR1 reads SEHNR; CDR2 reads FQNEAQ (reference sequence). The trim removed 0 bases at V and 4 bases at J, leaving 4 bases unmatched. CDR3 length: 15 amino acids. The DNA for the CDR3 is TGTGCCAGCAGCTTAGCCGGGACAGGGTCTTACGAGCAGTACTTC. It encodes CASSLAGTGSYEQYF.

The J gene is TRBJ2-7, the V gene TRBV19; the D gene is possibly TRBD1 (6 bases). Deletions cut 7 bases from V and 3 bases from J, with 19 bases between. The V gene's germline CDR1 is LNHDA and CDR2 SQIVND (reference sequence). This CDR3 has 15 residues. The CDR3 loop reads CASTRLWGQGYEQYF. In nucleotides, the CDR3 is TGTGCCAGTACCCGACTCTGGGGGCAGGGCTACGAGCAGTACTTC.

The V gene is TRBV13, the J gene TRBJ1-1; no clear D. Trimming pared 3 bases from V and 1 base from J, leaving 12 bases between. The CDR3 sequence is 15 residues long. Germline V lookup: CDR1 PRHDT, CDR2 FYEKMQ (reference sequence). CDR3 bases: TGTGCCAGCAGCTTCACTTCCCCGTGGAACACTGAAGCTTTCTTT. Translated: CASSFTSPWNTEAFF.

This chain connects TRBV11-2 to TRBJ1-2, with D maybe TRBD1 (5 bases). Per the germline V gene, CDR1 is SGHAT and CDR2 is FQNNGV. This CDR3 has 15 amino acids. Trimming removed 5 bases at V and 8 bases at J, with 21 bases between. The CDR3 DNA is TGTGCCAGCAGCCCCGCGAGGGGACCTCGGGGAGGCTACACCTTC. This gives the protein CASSPARGPRGGYTF.

For this clone: A junction end diverges from the germline sequence, so it may reflect a read error. Other DNA sequences in this specimen translate into the identical CDR3. The rearrangement joins TRBV30 to TRBJ1-5; D is undetermined. Germline CDR1 and CDR2: GTSNPN and SVGIG (reference sequence). This CDR3 comprises 14 residues. CDR3 bases: TGTGCCTGGAGTATAGGGCAGGCCAATCAGCCTCAGCATTTT. Its protein product is CAWSIGQANQPQHF.